One sample yielded the 5 T cell receptor beta chains listed below, sequenced in a study of OX40 agonist ivuxolimab in advanced cancers. Sequencing used immunoSEQ multiplex PCR; TCRdb keeps in-frame clones, though not all of them. The table lists roughly 70,000 clones, 80% to 90% of them singletons. The specimen comprised CD4+ or CD8+ T cells sorted from blood, sampled in a trial of the OX40 agonist ivuxolimab. Receptor source: an adult with an advanced solid tumor such as melanoma, head and neck, liver or kidney cancer.

The chain is built from TRBV11-2 and TRBJ2-3; 11 nucleotides match TRBD2. The CDR3 is 16 amino acids. CDR1 and CDR2 (germline): SGHAT, FQNNGV. J gave up 2 bases and V 4 bases, and 5 bases lay outside the gene matches. The DNA for the CDR3 is TGTGCCAGCAGCTCACGACTAGCGGGACTCACAGATACGCAGTATTTT. Translated, it gives CASSSRLAGLTDTQYF.

The V call is TRBV10-3, the J call TRBJ1-1; D not certain. Germline V gene data show CDR1 as ENHRY and CDR2 as SYGVKD. With 10 bases removed from V and 1 base from J, the gap between germline ends came to 10 bases. The CDR3 loop spans 12 amino acids. The CDR3 nucleotides read TGTGCCACGACCGGGCAGAACACTGAAGCTTTCTTT. Its translation is CATTGQNTEAFF.

The chain is built from TRBV28 and TRBJ2-1; the match to TRBD2 covers 12 bases. CDR1 is MDHEN, CDR2 SYDVKM, per germline. This CDR3 is built from 16 residues. J lost 0 bases, V lost 6 bases, and 3 bases had no gene match. The CDR3 spells CASSSTSGGSYNEQFF. CDR3 nucleotides: TGTGCCAGCAGCTCGACTAGCGGGGGCTCCTACAATGAGCAGTTCTTC.

V usage is TRBV12-5 and J usage is TRBJ1-2; no clear D gene. The CDR3 length is 13 residues. V lost 7 bases and J 0 bases, leaving 9 bases between the germline ends. Looked up from germline, CDR1 is LGHNT and CDR2 is FRNRAP. CDR3 nucleotide sequence: TGTGCTAGTGTAAAGGGCGCTAACTATGGCTACACCTTC. It specifies CASVKGANYGYTF.

The rearrangement links TRBV5-1 to TRBJ2-6; the D gene could be TRBD1 or TRBD2 (6 bases each). The CDR3 contains 18 residues. V dropped 4 bases and J dropped 4 bases, with 21 bases sitting between them. From germline, CDR1 is SGHRS and CDR2 YFSETQ. The CDR3 reads CASSPVEWGASGANVLTF. DNA for the CDR3: TGCGCCAGCAGCCCGGTTGAGTGGGGGGCGAGCGGGGCCAACGTCCTGACTTTC. The full variable domain, in which reference TRBV5-1 and TRBJ2-6 provide the parts outside the CDR3, is KAGVTQTPRYLIKTRGQQVTLSCSPISGHRSVSWYQQTPGQGLQFLFEYFSETQRNKGNFPGRFSGRQFSNSRSEMNVSTLELGDSALYLCASSPVEWGASGANVLTFGAGSRLTVL.